The 3 T cell receptor beta chains listed next were all sequenced from one sample in a study of OX40 agonist ivuxolimab in advanced cancers. The assay was immunoSEQ multiplex PCR, and TCRdb's table has in-frame clones only and misses some. The sample has over 20,000 clones, 75% to 90% seen once; the top ten hold around 25%. The sequencing used CD4+ or CD8+ T cells sorted from blood, collected in a trial of the OX40 agonist ivuxolimab. These receptor sequences come from an adult with an advanced solid tumor such as melanoma, head and neck, liver or kidney cancer.

This clone was counted a few times. The chain employs TRBV19 and TRBJ2-1; D uncertain. The CDR3 consists of 11 residues. Germline V gene data show CDR1 as LNHDA and CDR2 as SQIVND (reference sequence). The V and J ends lost 10 bases and 8 bases respectively, with 12 bases between them. The CDR3 loop is CATAFSDEQFF. In DNA, the CDR3 is TGTGCCACCGCTTTTTCGGATGAGCAGTTCTTC. The full variable domain, rest sourced from reference TRBV19 and TRBJ2-1, is DGGITQSPKYLFRKEGQNVTLSCEQNLNHDAMYWYRQDPGQGLRLIYYSQIVNDFQKGDIAEGYSVSREKKESFPLTVTSAQKNPTAFYLCATAFSDEQFFGPGTRLTVL.

The chain carries TRBV6-5 and TRBJ2-1; 8 nucleotides match TRBD2. Trimming at V came to 6 bases and at J to 2 bases, leaving 6 bases not matched to a gene. Germline CDR1 MNHEY, CDR2 SVGAGI. The CDR3 consists of 15 residues. The CDR3 loop is CASREPGLAYNEQFF. In DNA, the CDR3 is TGTGCCAGCAGGGAACCGGGACTAGCCTACAATGAGCAGTTCTTC.

The chain combines TRBV6-5 with TRBJ2-6; D call uncertain. In germline, CDR1 is MNHEY, CDR2 SVGAGI. The CDR3 length is 16 residues. Trimming stripped 2 bases from V and 1 base from J, with 9 bases between. This CDR3 reads CASSYQLLSGANVLTF. For the CDR3, the DNA is TGTGCCAGCAGTTACCAACTCCTTTCTGGGGCCAACGTCCTGACTTTC.